Detailed here is one T cell receptor (beta chain). This record belongs to a study of T cells in Graves' hyperthyroidism and ophthalmopathy. This CDR3 spans 15 amino acids. Germline V gives CDR1 SGHRS, CDR2 YFSETQ. V was shortened by 0 bases and J by 7 bases, with 17 bases between the two germline ends. RNA transcripts served as the template for amplifying TCR beta CDR3 regions. The primer set for the first-round RT-PCR of the TCR CDR3 was HTBI. TCRdb reprocessed the multiplex PCR reads via MiXCR and lists one record per CDR3 protein. In the table there are a few hundred thousand distinct CDR3 sequences, more than 13% of which are singletons. Each diagnosis drew on symptoms, thyroxine, TRAb, thyroid ultrasound and orbital computed tomography findings.

The gene calls are TRBV5-1 and TRBJ2-7, with D perhaps TRBD1 (5 bases). The TCR comes from a woman between 25 and 40 years old with Graves' hyperthyroidism. Sequencing was performed on blood. The CDR3 DNA sequence: TGCGCCAGCAGCTTGGCAACAGGAGAAAAAAGGGAGCAGTACTTC. This gives the protein CASSLATGEKREQYF.